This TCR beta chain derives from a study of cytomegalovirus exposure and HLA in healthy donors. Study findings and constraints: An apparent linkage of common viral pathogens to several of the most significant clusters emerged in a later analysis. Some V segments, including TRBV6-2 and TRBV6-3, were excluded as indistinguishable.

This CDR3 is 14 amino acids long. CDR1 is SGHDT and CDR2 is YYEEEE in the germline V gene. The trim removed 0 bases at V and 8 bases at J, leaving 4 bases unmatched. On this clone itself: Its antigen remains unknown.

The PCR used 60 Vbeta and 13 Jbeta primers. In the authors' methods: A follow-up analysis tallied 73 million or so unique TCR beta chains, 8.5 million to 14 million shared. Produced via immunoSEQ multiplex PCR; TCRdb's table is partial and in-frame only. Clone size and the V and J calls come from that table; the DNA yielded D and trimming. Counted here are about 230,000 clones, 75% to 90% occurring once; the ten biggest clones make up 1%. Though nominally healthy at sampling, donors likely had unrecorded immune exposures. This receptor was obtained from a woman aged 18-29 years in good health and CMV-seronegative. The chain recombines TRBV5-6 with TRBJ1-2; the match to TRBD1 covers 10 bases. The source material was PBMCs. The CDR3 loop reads CASSLGQGAGGYTF. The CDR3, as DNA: TGTGCCAGCAGCTTGGGACAGGGGGCAGGGGGCTACACCTTC.